Listed below are T cell receptor beta chains from one sample, sequenced in a study of blood T cell repertoires in COVID-19. The assay was immunoSEQ multiplex PCR, and TCRdb's table has in-frame clones only and misses some. The repertoire holds 200,000 or so clones, with 80% to 85% as singletons. The specimen sequenced was PBMCs or T cells enriched from blood (not recorded which). These receptors all come from a man aged 35 to 55 who had recovered from COVID-19. Both conserved end residues are part of each CDR3. D genes are given only for firm matches. Some rows mark clone size as missing; the rest say once, few, many or name a class of expanded clone.

size	D	J	V	DNA	CDR3
-	TRBD1	TRBJ2-6	TRBV11-3	TGTGCCAGCAGCTTAGGGACAGGGCTCGGTGGGGCCAACGTCCTGACTTTC	CASSLGTGLGGANVLTF
-	-	TRBJ1-2	TRBV6-5	TGTGCCAGCAGACCTGCGGGCGCGATTTCCTCTGGCTACACCTTC	CASRPAGAISSGYTF
-	TRBD1	TRBJ1-6	TRBV6-1	TGTGCCAGCAGTGAGGGGACAGGGGATAATTCACCCCTCCACTTT	CASSEGTGDNSPLHF
-	-	TRBJ2-4	TRBV6-5	TGTGCCAGCAGTTACTCGGGAGGCCCTGGAGACATTCAGTACTTC	CASSYSGGPGDIQYF
-	TRBD1	TRBJ2-1	TRBV7-3	TGTGCCAGCAGCCAGGGACAGGGGGCCTACAATGAGCAGTTCTTC	CASSQGQGAYNEQFF
-	TRBD1	TRBJ1-2	TRBV5-1	TGCGCCAGCAGCTTGGAGAACAGGGGTGGCTACACCTTC	CASSLENRGGYTF
-	-	TRBJ1-2	TRBV7-3	TGTGCCAGCAGCTTAAGCGCAGGGCAAGGCTACACCTTC	CASSLSAGQGYTF
-	TRBD2	TRBJ2-2	TRBV27	TGTGCCAGCAGTTTCGGGGGGGACGGGGAGCTGTTTTTT	CASSFGGDGELFF
-	TRBD2	TRBJ2-1	TRBV6-2/TRBV6-3	TGTGCCAGCAGTTCTAGCGGGGGGGCCTACAATGAGCAGTTCTTC	CASSSSGGAYNEQFF
-	-	TRBJ2-1	TRBV6-6	TGTGCCAGCAGTTCCAATGGGGACTCGGGGAATGAGCAGTTCTTC	CASSSNGDSGNEQFF
once	TRBD2	TRBJ2-4	TRBV29-1	TGCAGCGCTTCGACTAGCGGGGGGGGGAACATTCAGTACTTC	CSASTSGGGNIQYF
few	-	TRBJ2-2	TRBV29-1	TGCAGCTCGAGTACGGCCGGGGAGCTGTTTTTT	CSSSTAGELFF
-	TRBD2	TRBJ2-1	TRBV10-2	TGCGCCAGCAGAAGAGCGGGGGGGACCTACAATGAGCAGTTCTTC	CASRRAGGTYNEQFF
-	-	TRBJ2-3	TRBV10-2	TGCGCCAGCAGTGACAGGGGGGTTAGCACAGATACGCAGTATTTT	CASSDRGVSTDTQYF
-	-	TRBJ2-2	TRBV10-1	TGCGCCAGCAGTGACAGGGTGTTAAACACCGGGGAGCTGTTTTTT	CASSDRVLNTGELFF
few	-	TRBJ1-5	TRBV6-5	TGTGCCAGCAGGAGCACAGGGAGGGAACAGCCCCAGCATTTT	CASRSTGREQPQHF
-	-	TRBJ1-2	TRBV20-1	TGCAGTGCTAGTTCTGGAGATGGCTACACCTTC	CSASSGDGYTF
-	TRBD1	TRBJ1-4	TRBV30	TGTGCCTGGAGCATAGGGACAGGGGTTGAAAAACTGTTTTTT	CAWSIGTGVEKLFF
-	-	TRBJ2-7	TRBV10-2	TGCGCCAGCGGAGTGGGAAACAGGAGCTCCTACGAGCAGTACTTC	CASGVGNRSSYEQYF
-	TRBD1	TRBJ1-5	TRBV10-3	TGTGCCATCAGTGACGCGGGACAGAGCAATCAGCCCCAGCATTTT	CAISDAGQSNQPQHF
-	-	TRBJ1-3	TRBV11-2	TGTGCCAGCAGCTCCCTCAGGGGTGCGGGAAACACCATATATTTT	CASSSLRGAGNTIYF
-	-	TRBJ1-6	TRBV7-6	TGTGCCAGCAGCTTAGACAGTTTCTCCTATAATTCACCCCTCCACTTT	CASSLDSFSYNSPLHF
once	-	TRBJ1-1	TRBV14	TGTGCCAGCAGCCAAGACCGTACAGGCGCTCACACAGAAGCTTTCTTT	CASSQDRTGAHTEAFF